The sequence of this T cell receptor beta chain was determined in a study of OX40 agonist ivuxolimab in advanced cancers. Study-level findings and limits: Expanded clones tended on average to be more numerous among CD8+ T cells than CD4+.

Measured with immunoSEQ multiplex PCR; TCRdb has only the in-frame clones, and not every one. The sample includes roughly 88,000 clones, around 87% seen only once; the top ten take about 4.6%. The V and J ends lost 3 bases and 0 bases, in that order; junction bases with no gene match: 3. This CDR3 region has 15 residues. CDR1 and CDR2 from the germline V gene are SGDLS and YYNGEE. On this clone itself: Its antigen is unknown.

The sequence derives from an adult with an advanced solid tumor such as melanoma, head and neck, liver or kidney cancer. The sample here was CD4+ or CD8+ T cells sorted from blood, taken in a trial of the OX40 agonist ivuxolimab. The genes are TRBV9 and TRBJ1-1, with TRBD1 identical over 9 bases. The CDR3 loop reads CASSEGTGLNTEAFF. CDR3 nucleotides: TGTGCCAGCAGCGAGGGGACAGGGTTGAACACTGAAGCTTTCTTT. The variable domain in full, with the rest retrieved from reference TRBV9 and TRBJ1-1, is DSGVTQTPKHLITATGQRVTLRCSPRSGDLSVYWYQQSLDQGLQFLIQYYNGEERAKGNILERFSAQQFPDLHSELNLSSLELGDSALYFCASSEGTGLNTEAFFGQGTRLTVV.